The source of this T cell receptor beta chain is a study of blood T cell repertoires in COVID-19. Across the study: PBMCs, B-cell-depleted T cells, or T cells provided the cDNA or gDNA that made up the material.

Germline assignment: CDR1 SNHLY and CDR2 FYNNEI. V was trimmed by 5 bases and J by 4 bases, leaving 9 bases between them. The CDR3 has 12 residues. Per the study methods: From reference gene primer amplification, estimates of nucleated cell counts were derived. Sequencing used immunoSEQ multiplex PCR; TCRdb keeps in-frame clones, though not all of them. V and J calls and clone size are those listed in that table; D and trimming were worked out from the DNA. The sample lists about 87,000 clones; about 85% were seen once. Seattle-derived patients entered the study during active infection and were followed longitudinally.

The chain combines TRBV2 with TRBJ2-7; D not resolved. Material: peripheral blood. This receptor was identified in a woman of 80 years or more with COVID-19, enrolled during active disease. The CDR3 is CASSTETYEQYF. The CDR3 DNA sequence: TGTGCCAGCAGTACGGAGACTTACGAGCAGTACTTC.